Each of the 4 T cell receptor beta chains below was sequenced from the same sample in a study of shared clonotypes between healthy human individuals. Assay used: immunoSEQ multiplex PCR; TCRdb lists only in-frame clones, some missing. Of hundreds of thousands of clones in the sample, roughly three quarters are singletons; the top ten hold more than 10%. The sample was PBMCs. The receptors come from a woman between 40 and 55 years old in good health. Some clones in this sample may be carry-over from other donors' samples.

The J gene is TRBJ2-7, the V gene TRBV10-3, with 8 bases fitting TRBD1. V was clipped by 4 bases and J by 2 bases; unmatched bases: 4. The CDR3 sequence is 14 residues long. CDR1 ENHRY and CDR2 SYGVKD come from the germline V gene. The chain's CDR3 is CAISVGTGTYEQYF. DNA for the CDR3: TGTGCCATCAGTGTTGGGACAGGAACCTACGAGCAGTACTTC.

CDR3 region: CASSQGLAGGEQFF. The CDR3, as DNA: TGCGCCAGCAGCCAAGGTCTAGCGGGAGGCGAGCAGTTCTTC. The gene calls are TRBV4-1 and TRBJ2-1; 11 nucleotides align to TRBD2. The CDR3 runs 14 residues. J was trimmed by 10 bases and V by 1 base; bases with no gene match: 3. Germline CDR1 and CDR2: MGHRA and YSYEKL.

This rearrangement joins TRBV18 to TRBJ1-4, with a weak D call TRBD1 (5 bases). V was shortened by 2 bases and J by 7 bases, with 14 bases between the two germline ends. This CDR3 comprises 15 residues. Germline V gene sequence: CDR1 KGHSH, CDR2 LQKENI. As DNA, the CDR3 is TGTGCCAGCTCACCATTGAGGGGCCCGTTTGAAAAACTGTTTTTT. Translating gives CASSPLRGPFEKLFF.

The chain uses TRBV2 and TRBJ1-2; D is uncertain. Germline assignment: CDR1 SNHLY and CDR2 FYNNEI. Trimming removed 6 bases from V and 10 bases from J, with 21 bases in between. This CDR3 has 14 residues. CDR3 residues: CASSRTTPTNDYTF. The CDR3 coding sequence is TGTGCCAGCAGCCGGACGACACCTACGAACGACTACACCTTC.